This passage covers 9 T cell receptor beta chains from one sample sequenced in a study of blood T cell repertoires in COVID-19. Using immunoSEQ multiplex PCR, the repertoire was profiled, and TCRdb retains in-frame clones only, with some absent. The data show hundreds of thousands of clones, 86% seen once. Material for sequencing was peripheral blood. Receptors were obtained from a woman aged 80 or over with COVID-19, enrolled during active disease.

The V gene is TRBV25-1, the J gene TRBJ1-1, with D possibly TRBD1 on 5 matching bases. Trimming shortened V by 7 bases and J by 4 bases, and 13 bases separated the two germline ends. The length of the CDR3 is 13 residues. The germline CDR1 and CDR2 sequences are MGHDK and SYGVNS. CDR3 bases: TGTGCCAGCACTACAGGCCATTCCACTGAAGCTTTCTTT. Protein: CASTTGHSTEAFF.

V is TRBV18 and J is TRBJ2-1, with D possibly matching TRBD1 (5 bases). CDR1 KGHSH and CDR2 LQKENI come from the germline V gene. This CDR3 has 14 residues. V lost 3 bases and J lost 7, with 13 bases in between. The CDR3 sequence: CASSPLQDENEQFF. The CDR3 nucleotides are TGTGCCAGCTCACCTTTACAGGACGAAAATGAGCAGTTCTTC.

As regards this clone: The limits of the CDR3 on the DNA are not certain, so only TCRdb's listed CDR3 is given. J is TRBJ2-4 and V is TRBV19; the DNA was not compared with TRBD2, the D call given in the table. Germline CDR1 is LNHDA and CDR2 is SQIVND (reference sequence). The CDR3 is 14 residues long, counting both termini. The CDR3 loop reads CASSSGGAKNIQYF.

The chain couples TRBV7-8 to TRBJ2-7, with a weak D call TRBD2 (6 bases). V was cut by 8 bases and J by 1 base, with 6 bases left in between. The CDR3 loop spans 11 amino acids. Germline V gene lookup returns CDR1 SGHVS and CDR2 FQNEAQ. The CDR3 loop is CASGRSYEQYV. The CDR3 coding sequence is TGTGCCAGCGGGAGGTCCTACGAGCAGTACGTC.

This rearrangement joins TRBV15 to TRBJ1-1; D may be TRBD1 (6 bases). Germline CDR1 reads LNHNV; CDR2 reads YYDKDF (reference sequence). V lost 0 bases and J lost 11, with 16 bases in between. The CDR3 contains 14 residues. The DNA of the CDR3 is TGTGCCACCAGCAGAGATCTAATACAGGGTGAGGCTTTCTTT. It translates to CATSRDLIQGEAFF.

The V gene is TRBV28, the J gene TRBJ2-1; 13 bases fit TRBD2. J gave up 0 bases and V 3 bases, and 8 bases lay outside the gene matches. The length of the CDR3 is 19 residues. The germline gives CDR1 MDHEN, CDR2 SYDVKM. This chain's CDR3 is CASSFPPGLAGASYNEQFF. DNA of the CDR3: TGTGCCAGCAGTTTCCCCCCTGGACTAGCGGGGGCCTCCTACAATGAGCAGTTCTTC. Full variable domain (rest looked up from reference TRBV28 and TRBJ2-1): DVKVTQSSRYLVKRTGEKVFLECVQDMDHENMFWYRQDPGLGLRLIYFSYDVKMKEKGDIPEGYSVSREKKERFSLILESASTNQTSMYLCASSFPPGLAGASYNEQFFGPGTRLTVL.

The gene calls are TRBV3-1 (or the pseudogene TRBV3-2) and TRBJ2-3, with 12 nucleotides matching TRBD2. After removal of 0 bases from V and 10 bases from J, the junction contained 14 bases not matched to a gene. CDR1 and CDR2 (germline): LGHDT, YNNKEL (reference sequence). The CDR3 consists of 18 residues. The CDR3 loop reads CASSQDPPLAGGQDSQYF. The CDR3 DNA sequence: TGTGCCAGCAGCCAAGATCCCCCCCTAGCGGGGGGGCAGGATTCGCAGTATTTT.

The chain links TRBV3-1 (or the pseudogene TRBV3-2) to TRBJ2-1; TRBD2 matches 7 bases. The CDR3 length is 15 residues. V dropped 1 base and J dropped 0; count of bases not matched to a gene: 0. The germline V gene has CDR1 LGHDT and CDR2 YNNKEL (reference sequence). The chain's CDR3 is CASSQGTSSYNEQFF. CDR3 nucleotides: TGTGCCAGCAGCCAAGGGACTAGCTCCTACAATGAGCAGTTCTTC.

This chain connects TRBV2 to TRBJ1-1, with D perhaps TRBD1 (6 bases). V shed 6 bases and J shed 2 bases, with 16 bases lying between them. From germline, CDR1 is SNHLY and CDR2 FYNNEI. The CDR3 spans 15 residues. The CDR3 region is CASSTQGIANTEAFF. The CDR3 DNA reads TGTGCCAGCAGCACCCAGGGGATTGCTAACACTGAAGCTTTCTTT.